Following are 15 T cell receptor beta chains from one sample sequenced in a study of blood T cell repertoires in COVID-19. The data were produced by immunoSEQ multiplex PCR, yet TCRdb's version contains in-frame clones alone and is incomplete. The sample gives about 270,000 clones, about four fifths of which show up once; 8% to 10% is in the top ten. The sample comprised peripheral blood. All receptors come from a woman in her forties or fifties who had recovered from COVID-19.

For the CDR3, the DNA is TGCGCCAGCAGCCCCTTGGCGGGAGGAGAGACCCAGTACTTC. Amino acids: CASSPLAGGETQYF. This chain joins TRBV4-3 and TRBJ2-5; 8 positions match TRBD2. Germline CDR1 and CDR2: LGHNA and YSLEER. The V gene end was trimmed by 4 bases and the J gene end by 4 bases; junction bases not matched to a gene: 5. This CDR3 contains 14 residues.

V usage is TRBV5-1 and J usage is TRBJ2-5; TRBD1 agrees at 7 bases. With 4 bases clipped from V and 4 bases from J, the junction kept 13 bases outside the gene matches. The germline gives CDR1 SGHRS, CDR2 YFSETQ. CDR3 length: 16 residues. In DNA form, the CDR3 reads TGCGCCAGCAGCATGACAGGGCCCGAGCTCGGAGAGACCCAGTACTTC. It is translated as CASSMTGPELGETQYF. The full variable domain, with the rest looked up from reference TRBV5-1 and TRBJ2-5, is KAGVTQTPRYLIKTRGQQVTLSCSPISGHRSVSWYQQTPGQGLQFLFEYFSETQRNKGNFPGRFSGRQFSNSRSEMNVSTLELGDSALYLCASSMTGPELGETQYFGPGTRLLVL.

This clone occurred many times. V gene TRBV30 combines with J gene TRBJ1-1, with D possibly being TRBD1 (5 bases). The germline V gene encodes CDR1 GTSNPN and CDR2 SVGIG (reference sequence). The V end was cut by 5 bases, the J end by 6 bases, with 22 bases between. The CDR3 is 15 residues long. CDR3 amino acids: CAWGGAVRIGAEAFF. The DNA for the CDR3 is TGTGCCTGGGGAGGGGCAGTCCGGATAGGGGCTGAAGCTTTCTTT. The full variable domain, with the rest looked up from reference TRBV30 and TRBJ1-1, is SQTIHQWPATLVQPVGSPLSLECTVEGTSNPNLYWYRQAAGRGLQLLFYSVGIGQISSEVPQNLSASRPQDRQFILSSKKLLLSDSGFYLCAWGGAVRIGAEAFFGQGTRLTVV.

The rearrangement links TRBV6-5 to TRBJ2-7, with 7 nucleotides matching TRBD2. The CDR3 has 15 residues. Germline V gives CDR1 MNHEY, CDR2 SVGAGI. J lost 2 bases, V lost 3 bases, and 7 bases had no gene match. CDR3 nucleotide sequence: TGTGCCAGCAGTTATTTCAGGACTAGAACCTACGAGCAGTACTTC. Its protein product is CASSYFRTRTYEQYF.

This clone was seen a handful of times. The CDR3 here is CASSFLAGVNNEQFF. The CDR3 DNA is TGCGCCAGCAGCTTTCTAGCGGGAGTAAACAATGAGCAGTTCTTC. The chain couples TRBV5-1 to TRBJ2-1, with 10 bases identical to TRBD2. CDR3 length: 15 residues. Germline V gene lookup returns CDR1 SGHRS and CDR2 YFSETQ. The ends lost 2 bases at V and 5 bases at J; junction bases unmatched: 4. Looking up the rest from reference TRBV5-1 and TRBJ2-1 gives the full variable domain: KAGVTQTPRYLIKTRGQQVTLSCSPISGHRSVSWYQQTPGQGLQFLFEYFSETQRNKGNFPGRFSGRQFSNSRSEMNVSTLELGDSALYLCASSFLAGVNNEQFFGPGTRLTVL.

This chain uses TRBV6-5 with TRBJ2-7; 7 bases fit TRBD2. Germline CDR1 and CDR2: MNHEY and SVGAGI. The CDR3 is 16 amino acids. With V trimmed by 0 bases and J by 5 bases, 10 bases remained unmatched. CDR3 residues: CASSYSGGGSRNEQYF. Written as DNA, the CDR3 is TGTGCCAGCAGTTACTCGGGAGGCGGGAGTCGCAACGAGCAGTACTTC.

The genes are TRBV19 and TRBJ2-7; 9 bases fit TRBD2. This CDR3 region has 15 residues. The germline gives CDR1 LNHDA, CDR2 SQIVND (reference sequence). Trimming removed 3 bases from V and 5 bases from J; junction bases left unmatched: 8. In nucleotides, the CDR3 is TGTGCCAGTAGTATCTCGGCGGGAGGGCCCCACGAGCAGTACTTC. It codes for CASSISAGGPHEQYF.

Written as DNA, the CDR3 is TGCAGCGTCGCTGGGGGGAGGAGTCCCTACGAGCAGTACTTC. Protein sequence: CSVAGGRSPYEQYF. The chain has TRBV29-1 and TRBJ2-7; weak D call: TRBD2 (6 bases). This CDR3 comprises 14 residues. Trimming shortened V by 6 bases and J by 2 bases, and 17 bases separated the two germline ends. Germline values: CDR1 SQVTM, CDR2 ANQGSEA.

The chain combines TRBV6-6 with TRBJ2-5; tentative D call: TRBD1 (6 bases). CDR1 and CDR2 from the germline V gene are MNHNY and SVGAGI (reference sequence). CDR3 length: 15 residues. V lost 0 bases to trimming and J lost 5 bases, with 13 bases between them. This chain's CDR3 is CASSYSRGSKETQYF. CDR3 DNA: TGTGCCAGCAGTTACTCCAGGGGAAGTAAGGAGACCCAGTACTTC.

The chain has TRBV6-2 or TRBV6-3 and TRBJ2-7, with D tentatively TRBD2 (6 bases). V was trimmed by 5 bases and J by 0 bases, leaving 14 bases between them. This CDR3 has 15 amino acids. Looked up from germline, CDR1 is MNHEY and CDR2 is SVGEGT. CDR3 residues: CASSTYGDSSYEQYF. The CDR3 nucleotides read TGTGCCAGCAGTACCTATGGGGACTCCTCCTACGAGCAGTACTTC.

The CDR3 DNA follows: TGTGCCAGCAGCTTAGAGGGGAATCACAAAGGGTACGAGCAGTACTTC. Amino acids: CASSLEGNHKGYEQYF. The V and J genes are TRBV7-2 and TRBJ2-7; D may be TRBD1 (5 bases). V dropped 1 base and J dropped 4 bases, with 17 bases sitting between them. There are 16 residues in the CDR3. CDR1 is SGHTA, CDR2 FQGNSA, per germline.

This rearrangement joins TRBV7-8 to TRBJ1-5; D is possibly TRBD1 (5 bases). Germline V gene sequence: CDR1 SGHVS, CDR2 FQNEAQ. Trimming took 5 bases from V and 7 from J, leaving 12 bases between them. This CDR3 contains 13 residues. The CDR3 protein is CASSRGTRQPQHF. As DNA, the CDR3 is TGTGCCAGCAGCCGCGGGACTAGACAGCCCCAGCATTTT. Variable domain in full (rest from reference TRBV7-8 and TRBJ1-5): GAGVSQSPRYKVAKRGQDVALRCDPISGHVSLFWYQQALGQGPEFLTYFQNEAQLDKSGLPSDRFFAERPEGSVSTLKIQRTQQEDSAVYLCASSRGTRQPQHFGDGTRLSIL.

The chain is built from TRBV24-1 and TRBJ2-1; D ambiguous. CDR1 and CDR2 from the germline V gene are KGHDR and SFDVKD. The CDR3 length is 12 residues. The V gene lost 6 bases and the J gene lost 5 bases, with 7 bases spanning the gap. CDR3 DNA sequence: TGTGCCACCAGTTACAGAGACAATGAGCAGTTCTTC. It encodes CATSYRDNEQFF.

J is TRBJ1-5 and V is TRBV6-2 or TRBV6-3; 7 bases agree with TRBD1. This CDR3 has 14 amino acids. J was trimmed by 2 bases and V by 5 bases; bases with no gene match: 3. The germline gives CDR1 MNHEY, CDR2 SVGEGT. This CDR3 is CASSHGQGNQPQHF. CDR3 in DNA: TGTGCCAGCAGTCACGGACAGGGCAATCAGCCCCAGCATTTT.

J is TRBJ2-5 and V is TRBV12-3 or TRBV12-4, with D possibly matching TRBD1 (5 bases). There are 13 residues in the CDR3. V was cut by 5 bases and J by 3 bases, with 10 bases left in between. The CDR3 DNA reads as TGTGCCAGCAGTCCGACAGCCAAAGAGACCCAGTACTTC. Its protein product is CASSPTAKETQYF.